A single sample is the source of the 23 T cell receptor beta chains below, sequenced in a study of blood T cell repertoires in COVID-19 (TCRdb year 2020). The library was obtained by the immunoSEQ multiplex PCR assay. Held by TCRdb, this immuneACCESS table contains in-frame sequences only and omits some clones. Under half of the omission traces to an unresolved V gene where checked; the cause of the rest is unknown. The sample table shows around 380,000 clones, and more than 75% are seen once. The top ten clones comprise 1% to 1.5% of the sample. Material: PBMCs or T cells enriched from blood (not recorded which). These receptors all come from a man aged 25 to 40 who had recovered from COVID-19.

The chain is built from TRBV10-1 and TRBJ1-1; weak D call: TRBD1 (6 bases). Germline CDR1 is WNHNN and CDR2 is SYGVQD (reference sequence). V lost 3 bases and J lost 0, with 17 bases in between. The CDR3 runs 17 residues. The CDR3 region is CASSDRQDRSLNTEAFF. The CDR3 DNA reads as TGCGCCAGCAGTGACCGACAGGACCGGTCTTTGAACACTGAAGCTTTCTTT.

Worth noting for this clone: This CDR3 is also generated by other DNA sequences in the sample. The CDR3 region is CASSPEQNYGYTF. In DNA, the CDR3 is TGTGCCAGCTCACCAGAACAGAACTATGGCTACACCTTC. This chain joins TRBV18 and TRBJ1-2, with no clear D. CDR3 length: 13 residues. The germline V and J ends were trimmed by 2 bases and 2 bases, with 6 bases remaining between them. The germline V gene encodes CDR1 KGHSH and CDR2 LQKENI. Drawing the rest from reference TRBV18 and TRBJ1-2, the complete variable domain is NAGVMQNPRHLVRRRGQEARLRCSPMKGHSHVYWYRQLPEEGLKFMVYLQKENIIDESGMPKERFSAEFPKEGPSILRIQQVVRGDSAAYFCASSPEQNYGYTFGSGTRLTVV.

Remarks on this clone: One junction end disagrees with the germline gene, perhaps due to a read error. This specimen includes other DNA sequences encoding the same CDR3. The chain is built from TRBV7-2 and TRBJ2-7; D call uncertain. CDR3 length equals 13 residues. In germline, CDR1 is SGHTA, CDR2 FQGNSA. CDR3 bases: TGTGCTAGCAGCCTCCCCTCCTCCTACGAGCAGTACTTC. This translates into CASSLPSSYEQYF.

The genes are TRBV2 and TRBJ2-5; the match to TRBD1 covers 7 bases. V gave up 3 bases and J gave up 4 bases; unmatched junction bases: 5. CDR3 length: 14 residues. Germline V gene data show CDR1 as SNHLY and CDR2 as FYNNEI. The CDR3 nucleotides are TGTGCCAGCAGTGATCAGTCAGGGGGAGAGACCCAGTACTTC. Translating gives CASSDQSGGETQYF. The full variable domain, in which reference TRBV2 and TRBJ2-5 provide the parts outside the CDR3, is EPEVTQTPSHQVTQMGQEVILRCVPISNHLYFYWYRQILGQKVEFLVSFYNNEISEKSEIFDDQFSVERPDGSNFTLKIRSTKLEDSAMYFCASSDQSGGETQYFGPGTRLLVL.

V usage is TRBV7-8 and J usage is TRBJ2-2; D is perhaps TRBD1 (5 bases). V shed 4 bases and J shed 0 bases, with 12 bases lying between them. In germline, CDR1 is SGHVS, CDR2 FQNEAQ. The CDR3 runs 16 residues. The CDR3 is CASSSVSGPNTGELFF. In DNA form, the CDR3 reads TGTGCCAGCAGCTCCGTCTCAGGGCCGAACACCGGGGAGCTGTTTTTT. The variable domain in full, completed from reference TRBV7-8 and TRBJ2-2, reads GAGVSQSPRYKVAKRGQDVALRCDPISGHVSLFWYQQALGQGPEFLTYFQNEAQLDKSGLPSDRFFAERPEGSVSTLKIQRTQQEDSAVYLCASSSVSGPNTGELFFGEGSRLTVL.

The chain has TRBV4-1 and TRBJ2-1, with D possibly being TRBD1 (6 bases). V lost 4 bases to trimming and J lost 5 bases, with 15 bases between them. In germline, CDR1 is MGHRA, CDR2 YSYEKL. The CDR3 length is 15 residues. The CDR3 DNA is TGCGCCAGCAGCCTAACAGGGACAAGAGACAATGAGCAGTTCTTC. Translation gives CASSLTGTRDNEQFF.

The chain has TRBV27 and TRBJ1-2; 7 bases are a match to TRBD1. The length of the CDR3 is 15 residues. CDR1 MNHEY and CDR2 SMNVEV come from the germline V gene (reference sequence). J was trimmed by 2 bases and V by 2 bases; bases with no gene match: 5. Here the CDR3 DNA reads TGTGCCAGCAGTTTAAAAGGGGGCTTCAACTATGGCTACACCTTC. The encoded protein is CASSLKGGFNYGYTF.

J is TRBJ2-7 and V is TRBV3-1 (or the pseudogene TRBV3-2), with 7 bases fitting TRBD1. Germline CDR1 LGHDT, CDR2 YNNKEL (reference sequence). The junction had 7 bases not matched to a gene; V was cut back by 0 bases and J by 2 bases. The CDR3 length is 16 residues. CDR3 in DNA: TGTGCCAGCAGCCAAGATCAAAGGGGGCCCACCTACGAGCAGTACTTC. Translation: CASSQDQRGPTYEQYF.

This clone has only a few counts. This chain connects TRBV30 to TRBJ1-2; 12 nucleotides match TRBD1. V lost 3 bases to trimming and J lost 8 bases; unmatched junction nucleotides: 13. The CDR3 consists of 16 residues. Germline CDR1 GTSNPN, CDR2 SVGIG (reference sequence). CDR3 nucleotides: TGTGCCTGGAGCCCCGGGTGGACGGGACAGGGGGCCGGCTACACCTTC. As protein: CAWSPGWTGQGAGYTF.

The chain uses TRBV4-1 and TRBJ1-4; 8 nucleotides match TRBD1. CDR3 size: 14 residues. V dropped 0 bases and J dropped 8; count of bases not matched to a gene: 2. Germline lookup yields CDR1 MGHRA and CDR2 YSYEKL. CDR3 protein: CASSQDRGREKLFF. In nucleotides, the CDR3 is TGCGCCAGCAGCCAAGACAGGGGGCGAGAAAAACTGTTTTTT.

V gene TRBV14 combines with J gene TRBJ1-2; 7 nucleotides line up with TRBD1. The ends lost 3 bases at V and 13 bases at J; junction bases unmatched: 17. The CDR3 is 15 residues long. Per germline, CDR1 SGHDN and CDR2 FVKESK. In DNA form, the CDR3 reads TGTGCCAGCAGCCAGAGACAGGGCCTAAACGATGGGGGCACCTTC. This codes for CASSQRQGLNDGGTF.

The chain is built from TRBV6-2 or TRBV6-3 and TRBJ1-1; 7 positions match TRBD1. Looked up from germline, CDR1 is MNHEY and CDR2 is SVGEGT. This CDR3 contains 15 residues. The J segment lost 4 bases and the V segment lost 2 bases, leaving 7 bases of the junction unmatched. The CDR3 DNA is TGTGCCAGCAGTTACCGGTACAGGGGTGGCACTGAAGCTTTCTTT. Protein sequence: CASSYRYRGGTEAFF.

V is TRBV5-1 and J is TRBJ2-2; 10 nucleotides align to TRBD1. CDR1 is SGHRS, CDR2 YFSETQ, per germline. J was trimmed by 3 bases and V by 4 bases; bases with no gene match: 9. This CDR3 has 17 residues. CDR3 loop: CASSLRDRGYDTGELFF. The CDR3 bases are TGCGCCAGCAGCCTCCGGGACAGGGGCTATGACACCGGGGAGCTGTTTTTT.

The chain is built from TRBV27 and TRBJ1-5, with 8 nucleotides matching TRBD1. The CDR3 consists of 15 residues. The trim removed 2 bases at V and 6 bases at J, leaving 6 bases unmatched. The germline gives CDR1 MNHEY, CDR2 SMNVEV (reference sequence). The CDR3 loop reads CASSLAGGDGQPQHF. CDR3 DNA: TGTGCCAGCAGTTTAGCAGGGGGCGACGGTCAGCCCCAGCATTTT.

The gene calls are TRBV30 and TRBJ1-1, with D perhaps matching TRBD1 (5 bases). Trimming cost V 0 bases and J 4 bases, with 12 bases left between them. CDR3 length: 14 amino acids. Germline values: CDR1 GTSNPN, CDR2 SVGIG (reference sequence). CDR3 nucleotides: TGTGCCTGGAGTGTGTTAAACGGGGGCACTGAAGCTTTCTTT. Protein product: CAWSVLNGGTEAFF. Drawing the rest from reference TRBV30 and TRBJ1-1, the complete variable domain is SQTIHQWPATLVQPVGSPLSLECTVEGTSNPNLYWYRQAAGRGLQLLFYSVGIGQISSEVPQNLSASRPQDRQFILSSKKLLLSDSGFYLCAWSVLNGGTEAFFGQGTRLTVV.

The CDR3 spells CASSRRSGGGETQYF. In nucleotides, the CDR3 is TGTGCCAGCAGCCGGAGAAGCGGGGGAGGTGAGACCCAGTACTTC. The rearrangement joins TRBV3-1 (or the pseudogene TRBV3-2) to TRBJ2-5, with 8 nucleotides matching TRBD2. Germline V gives CDR1 LGHDT, CDR2 YNNKEL (reference sequence). The CDR3 runs to 15 residues. V lost 4 bases, J lost 5 bases, and 9 bases stayed unmatched.

V and J are TRBV20-1 and TRBJ2-3; maybe TRBD1 (6 bases). CDR3 length: 15 residues. Germline V gives CDR1 DFQATT, CDR2 SNEGSKA (reference sequence). V lost 3 bases and J lost 9, with 22 bases in between. DNA of the CDR3: TGCAGTGCTAGTCCCCCTGAGGGGGTTAGGGGAACGCAGTATTTT. Protein sequence: CSASPPEGVRGTQYF.

CDR3 loop: CAWTRGNTEAFF. CDR3 nucleotides: TGTGCCTGGACACGGGGGAACACTGAAGCTTTCTTT. The chain couples TRBV30 to TRBJ1-1; D uncertain. Germline loops: CDR1 GTSNPN, CDR2 SVGIG (reference sequence). Trimming removed 4 bases from V and 1 base from J, with 7 bases in between. The CDR3 is 12 amino acids.

This chain joins TRBV6-2 or TRBV6-3 and TRBJ2-1, with D perhaps TRBD2 (5 bases). This CDR3 contains 13 residues. Between the trimmed V and J ends, which lost 5 bases and 8 bases, there was a span of 13 bases. CDR1 is MNHEY and CDR2 is SVGEGT in the germline V gene. The CDR3 coding sequence is TGTGCCAGCAGTAACCGGGGTATCGATGAGCAGTTCTTC. This translates into CASSNRGIDEQFF.

This chain connects TRBV3-1 (or the pseudogene TRBV3-2) to TRBJ2-7, with D possibly TRBD2 on 5 matching bases. V lost 0 bases, J lost 0 bases, and 21 bases lay in between. From germline, CDR1 is LGHDT and CDR2 YNNKEL (reference sequence). The CDR3 has 19 amino acids. The CDR3 coding sequence is TGTGCCAGCAGCCAAGAAGGGAGAGGGAGAGGTTACCCCTCCTACGAGCAGTACTTC. It translates to CASSQEGRGRGYPSYEQYF.

In this sample, this clone turned up a few times. This sequence joins TRBV5-1 and TRBJ1-6; TRBD1 matches 7 bases. CDR3 length: 12 residues. Per the germline V gene, CDR1 is SGHRS and CDR2 is YFSETQ. V was pared by 4 bases and J by 17 bases, with 9 bases of the junction left unmatched. As DNA, the CDR3 is TGCGCCAGCAGCCAAGACAGGGTTGGTTTCCACTTT. It specifies CASSQDRVGFHF.

The rearrangement links TRBV5-4 to TRBJ1-1; 7 bases are shared with TRBD1. This CDR3 has 14 amino acids. The germline V gene encodes CDR1 SGHNT and CDR2 YYREEE (reference sequence). Trimming cost V 4 bases and J 4 bases; bases outside gene matches: 7. This CDR3 reads CASSTGTVGTEAFF. CDR3 DNA: TGTGCCAGCAGCACCGGGACAGTTGGCACTGAAGCTTTCTTT.

The V call is TRBV7-6, the J call TRBJ2-5, with D possibly matching TRBD2 (5 bases). Germline V gives CDR1 SGHVS, CDR2 FNYEAQ. The CDR3 covers 14 residues. With 0 bases removed from V and 4 bases from J, the gap between germline ends came to 9 bases. CDR3 residues: CASSLAPSGETQYF. The CDR3 DNA reads TGTGCCAGCAGCTTAGCGCCCAGCGGAGAGACCCAGTACTTC.